This is a list of T cell receptor beta chains from one sample in a study of T-cell memory formation after mild COVID-19. MiXCR, run by TCRdb on the 5' RACE reads, gives a single entry per CDR3 protein. The table lists hundreds of thousands of distinct CDR3 sequences, about a fifth of them singletons. The sequenced sample was PBMCs or a T cell subset sorted from them (not recorded which). These receptors originate from an adult woman who had mild COVID-19 (a few samples of this study predate the infection). Cell type and time point are not known. The CDR3 runs from the conserved cysteine through the conserved F or W. The D gene is left open where the match is weak. Size values are once, few and many counts, or a class for expanded clones, and some rows have none.

v_call,clone_size,d_call,j_call,cdr3_nt,cdr3_aa
TRBV7-8,.,TRBD1,TRBJ2-1,TGTGCCAGCAGCCCACCAGACAGGGGCCCTTTGGGTGAGCAGTTCTTC,CASSPPDRGPLGEQFF
TRBV27,.,.,TRBJ2-5,TGTGCCAGCAGTTTATGGCCACCAAACCAAGAGACCCAGTACTTC,CASSLWPPNQETQYF
TRBV5-5,few,TRBD1,TRBJ1-2,TGTGCCAGCAGCTTGGCTACTACAGGGGGATTCTATGGCTACACCTTC,CASSLATTGGFYGYTF
TRBV7-9,few,.,TRBJ2-3,TGTGCCAGCAGCCCCACAGAGGGGCGGTATTTT,CASSPTEGRYF
TRBV29-1,.,.,TRBJ2-1,TGCAGCGTTGGAGTAGGGGACACAGACTACCCTGGGCAGTTCTTC,CSVGVGDTDYPGQFF
TRBV20-1,.,TRBD1,TRBJ1-4,TGCAGTGCCGAACAGGGGCTTTATGAAAAACTGTTTTTT,CSAEQGLYEKLFF
TRBV5-1,.,TRBD1,TRBJ1-4,TGCGCCAGCAGCTCTTCCGGGACAGGGGATGAAAAACTGTTTTTT,CASSSSGTGDEKLFF
TRBV20-1,.,.,TRBJ2-7,TGCAGTGCTAGAGATTTGTCGAGGGGATCGGTCTACGAGCAGTACTTC,CSARDLSRGSVYEQYF
TRBV7-2,.,.,TRBJ2-3,TGTGCCAGCAGCAGCCCAGAGACAGATACGCAGTATTTT,CASSSPETDTQYF
TRBV18,.,.,TRBJ2-5,TGTGCCAGCTCAACCGGGACACACAGCCGTGAGACCCAGTACTTC,CASSTGTHSRETQYF
TRBV27,many,TRBD2,TRBJ2-5,TGTGCCAGCAGTTTATCGACTGGGCCTAGCGGGAGTGAGACCCAGTACTTC,CASSLSTGPSGSETQYF
TRBV7-9,few,.,TRBJ1-4,TGTGCCAGCAGCTCAGCGCTAACTAATGAAAAACTGTTTTTT,CASSSALTNEKLFF
TRBV3-1,.,.,TRBJ1-6,TGTGCCAGCAGCCAAGGGGAGGGTAGCTCACCCCTCCACTTT,CASSQGEGSSPLHF
TRBV18,.,.,TRBJ2-7,TGTGCCAGCTCACCTCCCGGGACCATGAGAGGCGAGCAGTACTTC,CASSPPGTMRGEQYF
TRBV4-2,.,.,TRBJ2-7,TGTGCCAGCAGCCAAGAGGGGGGGCCCTACTACGAGCAGTACTTC,CASSQEGGPYYEQYF
TRBV11-2,.,.,TRBJ2-7,TGTGCCAGCAGCTTAGAGTTGGCTAGCTACGAGCAGTACTTC,CASSLELASYEQYF
TRBV12-3/TRBV12-4,many,.,TRBJ2-2,TGTGCCAGCCGACTGGCACCCACCACCGGGTGGGTGTTTTTT,CASRLAPTTGWVFF
TRBV7-3,few,.,TRBJ1-1,TGTGCCAGCAGCTCCCGTCCGTACACTGAAGCTTTCTTT,CASSSRPYTEAFF
TRBV5-1,.,TRBD1,TRBJ1-2,TGCGCCAGCAGCCGTCCGGGACAGATTAACTATGGCTACACCTTC,CASSRPGQINYGYTF
TRBV2,.,.,TRBJ1-1,TGTGCCAGCGCCCAGGTCCCTGAAGCTTTCTTT,CASAQVPEAFF
TRBV2,few,.,TRBJ2-1,TGTGCCAGCAGTGAAGTCCCGCGGCGGTCCTACAATGAGCAGTTCTTC,CASSEVPRRSYNEQFF
TRBV15,.,TRBD1,TRBJ2-3,TGTGCCACCAGCAGGCAGGGGGCAGATACGCAGTATTTT,CATSRQGADTQYF
TRBV18,.,.,TRBJ2-7,TGTGCCAGCTCACCACAAAGTCTCCGCCGAACTTACGAGCAGTACTTC,CASSPQSLRRTYEQYF
TRBV7-2,.,.,TRBJ2-5,TGTGCCAGCAGCCAACTCAGGTCCCAAGAGACCCAGTACTTC,CASSQLRSQETQYF
TRBV20-1,few,.,TRBJ2-4,TGCAGTGCTAGAGATCACTGGGGGCATGATATTCAGTACTTC,CSARDHWGHDIQYF